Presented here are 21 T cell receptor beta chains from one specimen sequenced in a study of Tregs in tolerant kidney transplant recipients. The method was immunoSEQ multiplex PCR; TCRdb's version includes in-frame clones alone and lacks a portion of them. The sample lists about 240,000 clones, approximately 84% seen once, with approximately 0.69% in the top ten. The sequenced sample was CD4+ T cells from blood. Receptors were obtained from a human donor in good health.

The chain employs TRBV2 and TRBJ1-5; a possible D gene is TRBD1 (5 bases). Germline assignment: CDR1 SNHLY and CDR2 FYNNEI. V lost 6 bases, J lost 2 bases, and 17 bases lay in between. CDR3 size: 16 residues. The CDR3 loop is CASSDSGGDRNQPQHF. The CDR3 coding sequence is TGTGCCAGCAGCGACTCAGGAGGGGATCGCAATCAGCCCCAGCATTTT.

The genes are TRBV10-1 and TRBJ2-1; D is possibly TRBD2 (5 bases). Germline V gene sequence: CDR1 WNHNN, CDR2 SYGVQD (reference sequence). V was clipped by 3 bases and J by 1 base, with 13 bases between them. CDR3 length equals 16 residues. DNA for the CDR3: TGCGCCAGCAGTGACTGGGAAGCGGCATCCTACAATGAGCAGTTCTTC. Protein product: CASSDWEAASYNEQFF.

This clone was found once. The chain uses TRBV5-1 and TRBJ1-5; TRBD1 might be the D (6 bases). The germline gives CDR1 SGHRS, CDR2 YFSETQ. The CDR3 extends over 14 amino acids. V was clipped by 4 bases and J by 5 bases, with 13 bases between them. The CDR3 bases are TGCGCCAGCAGCCCAGGACAGTGGGATCAGCCCCAGCATTTT. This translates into CASSPGQWDQPQHF.

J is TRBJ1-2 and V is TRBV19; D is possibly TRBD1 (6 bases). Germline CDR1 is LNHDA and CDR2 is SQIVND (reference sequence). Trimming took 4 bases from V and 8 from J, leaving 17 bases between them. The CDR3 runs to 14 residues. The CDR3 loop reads CASSTPEGGRGYTF. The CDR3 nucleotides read TGTGCCAGTAGTACGCCCGAGGGGGGGAGAGGCTACACCTTC.

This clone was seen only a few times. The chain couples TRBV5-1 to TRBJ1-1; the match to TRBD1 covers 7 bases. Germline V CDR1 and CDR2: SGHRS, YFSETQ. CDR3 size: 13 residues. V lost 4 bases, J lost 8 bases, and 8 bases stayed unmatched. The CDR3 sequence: CASSPTGRGEAFF. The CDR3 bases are TGCGCCAGCAGCCCGACAGGGAGGGGGGAAGCTTTCTTT.

Here the CDR3 reads CASSHWNPSGRAGAYNEQFF. CDR3 DNA sequence: TGCGCCAGCAGCCATTGGAATCCTAGCGGGAGGGCAGGGGCGTACAATGAGCAGTTCTTC. The chain uses TRBV4-1 and TRBJ2-1; the match to TRBD2 covers 12 bases. Germline-derived CDR1 and CDR2 are MGHRA and YSYEKL. There are 20 residues in the CDR3. With V trimmed by 3 bases and J by 4 bases, 16 bases remained unmatched.

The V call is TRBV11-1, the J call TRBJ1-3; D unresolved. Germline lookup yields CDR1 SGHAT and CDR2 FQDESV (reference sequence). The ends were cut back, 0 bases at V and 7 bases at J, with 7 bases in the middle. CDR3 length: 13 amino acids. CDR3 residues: CASSLARANTIYF. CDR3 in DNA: TGTGCCAGCAGCTTAGCGCGGGCGAACACCATATATTTT.

The CDR3 DNA reads as TGTGCCAGTACCGTAGGGGCGGGGGAGCTGTTTTTT. This translates into CASTVGAGELFF. The rearrangement uses TRBV19 and TRBJ2-2, with D possibly TRBD1 on 5 matching bases. Trimming took off 7 bases at V and 8 bases at J, with 11 bases between the two ends. Germline V CDR1 and CDR2: LNHDA, SQIVND (reference sequence). The CDR3 has 12 residues.

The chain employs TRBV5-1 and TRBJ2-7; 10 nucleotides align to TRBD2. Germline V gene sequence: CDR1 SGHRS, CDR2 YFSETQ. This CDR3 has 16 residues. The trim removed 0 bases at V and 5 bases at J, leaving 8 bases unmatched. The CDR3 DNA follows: TGCGCCAGCAGCTTGGCTAGCGGGAGAATATTCGACGAGCAGTACTTC. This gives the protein CASSLASGRIFDEQYF.

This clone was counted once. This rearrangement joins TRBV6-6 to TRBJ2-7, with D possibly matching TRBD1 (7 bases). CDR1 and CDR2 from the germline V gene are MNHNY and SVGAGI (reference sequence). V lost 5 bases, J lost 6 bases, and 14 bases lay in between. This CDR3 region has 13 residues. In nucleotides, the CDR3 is TGTGCCAGCAGTGGGGGGACAGCCCTCGAGCAGTACTTC. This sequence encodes CASSGGTALEQYF.

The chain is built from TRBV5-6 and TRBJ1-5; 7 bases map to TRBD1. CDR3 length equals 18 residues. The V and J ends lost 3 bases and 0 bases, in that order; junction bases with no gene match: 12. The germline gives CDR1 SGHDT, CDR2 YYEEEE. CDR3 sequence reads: CASSSSSRGRYSNQPQHF. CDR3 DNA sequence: TGTGCCAGCAGCTCATCCAGCAGGGGGAGATATAGCAATCAGCCCCAGCATTTT.

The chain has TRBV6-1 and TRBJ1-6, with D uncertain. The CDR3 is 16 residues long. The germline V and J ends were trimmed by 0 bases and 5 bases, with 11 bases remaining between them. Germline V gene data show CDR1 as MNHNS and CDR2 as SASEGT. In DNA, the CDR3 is TGTGCCAGCAGTGAAGCCATAGGACGGGATAATTCACCCCTCCACTTT. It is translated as CASSEAIGRDNSPLHF.

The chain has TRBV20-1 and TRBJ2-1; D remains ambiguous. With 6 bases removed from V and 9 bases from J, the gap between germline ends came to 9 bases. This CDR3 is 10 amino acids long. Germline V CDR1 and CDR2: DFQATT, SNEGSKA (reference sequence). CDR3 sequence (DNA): TGCAGTGCCCAACGGAGTGAGCAGTTCTTC. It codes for CSAQRSEQFF.

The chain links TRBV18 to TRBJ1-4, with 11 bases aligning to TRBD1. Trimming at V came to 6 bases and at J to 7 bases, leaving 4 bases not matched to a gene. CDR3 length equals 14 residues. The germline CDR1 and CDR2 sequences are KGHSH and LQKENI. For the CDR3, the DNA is TGTGCCAGCTCCGGGACAGGGGGAAGTGAAAAACTGTTTTTT. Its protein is CASSGTGGSEKLFF.

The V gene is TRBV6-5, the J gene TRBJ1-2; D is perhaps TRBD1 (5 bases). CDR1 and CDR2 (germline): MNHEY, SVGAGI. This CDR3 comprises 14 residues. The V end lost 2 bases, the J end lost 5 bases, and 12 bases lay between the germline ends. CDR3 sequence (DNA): TGTGCCAGCAGTTACGGGGGGTCGCGTTATGGCTACACCTTC. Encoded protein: CASSYGGSRYGYTF.

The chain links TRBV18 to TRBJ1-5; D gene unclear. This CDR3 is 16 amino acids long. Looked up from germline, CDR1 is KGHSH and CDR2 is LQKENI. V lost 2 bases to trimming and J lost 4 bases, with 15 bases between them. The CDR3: CASSPGGDRANQPQHF. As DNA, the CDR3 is TGTGCCAGCTCACCAGGAGGAGACCGGGCTAATCAGCCCCAGCATTTT.

The CDR3 is CASSAATSGGPYEQYF. CDR3 DNA sequence: TGTGCCAGCAGCGCAGCGACTAGCGGGGGGCCCTACGAGCAGTACTTC. The chain employs TRBV13 and TRBJ2-7; 13 positions match TRBD2. With 5 bases clipped from V and 2 bases from J, the junction kept 6 bases outside the gene matches. In germline, CDR1 is PRHDT, CDR2 FYEKMQ (reference sequence). CDR3 length: 16 residues.

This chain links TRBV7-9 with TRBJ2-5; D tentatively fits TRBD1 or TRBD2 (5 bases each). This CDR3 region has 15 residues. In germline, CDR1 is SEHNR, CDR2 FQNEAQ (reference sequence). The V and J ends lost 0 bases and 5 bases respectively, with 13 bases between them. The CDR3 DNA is TGTGCCAGCAGCTTAGCACAGGCAAGAGGGGAGACCCAGTACTTC. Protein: CASSLAQARGETQYF.

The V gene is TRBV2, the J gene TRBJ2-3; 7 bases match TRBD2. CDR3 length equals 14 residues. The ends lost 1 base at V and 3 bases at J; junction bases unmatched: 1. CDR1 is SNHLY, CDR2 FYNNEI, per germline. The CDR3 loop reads CASSEGTRTDTQYF. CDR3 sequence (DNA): TGTGCCAGCAGTGAAGGGACTAGAACAGATACGCAGTATTTT.

This CDR3 reads CASSLPYRGQNTEAFF. The CDR3 DNA follows: TGTGCCAGCAGCTTACCCTACAGGGGTCAGAACACTGAAGCTTTCTTT. The rearrangement uses TRBV7-8 and TRBJ1-1; 7 positions agree with TRBD1. The CDR3 consists of 16 residues. Losses at the gene ends were 2 bases for V and 1 base for J; bases not matched to a gene: 7. Germline values: CDR1 SGHVS, CDR2 FQNEAQ. The whole variable domain, filled in from reference TRBV7-8 and TRBJ1-1, reads GAGVSQSPRYKVAKRGQDVALRCDPISGHVSLFWYQQALGQGPEFLTYFQNEAQLDKSGLPSDRFFAERPEGSVSTLKIQRTQQEDSAVYLCASSLPYRGQNTEAFFGQGTRLTVV.

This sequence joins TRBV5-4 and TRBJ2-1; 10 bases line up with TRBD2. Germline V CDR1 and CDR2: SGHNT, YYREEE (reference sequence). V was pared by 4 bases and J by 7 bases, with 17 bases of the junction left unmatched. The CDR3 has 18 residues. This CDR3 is CASSLSRTAEAGGNEQFF. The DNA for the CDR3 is TGTGCCAGCAGCCTGTCCCGGACAGCGGAAGCGGGGGGGAATGAGCAGTTCTTC.